The sequence of this T cell receptor (beta chain) was determined in a study of T-cell reconstitution after alpha-beta-depleted transplantation in children. As it was prepared, the TCRbeta library received unique molecular identifiers. A single record per CDR3 protein comes from TCRdb applying MiXCR to the PCR reads. The table has hundreds of thousands of distinct CDR3 sequences, over 15% seen once. This clonotype was counted once. This material consisted of PBMCs from the stem cell graft donor, taken from the stem cell graft. This TCR was recovered from a human donor who donated a stem cell graft to a child with acute myeloid leukemia.

CDR3 sequence (DNA): TGTGCCACCAAATCAAGGTCGGGCCCTGAAGCTTTCTTT. Its translation is CATKSRSGPEAFF. V gene TRBV24-1 combines with J gene TRBJ1-1; D remains unclear. There are 13 residues in the CDR3. Trimming stripped 8 bases from V and 6 bases from J, with 15 bases between. Germline loops: CDR1 KGHDR, CDR2 SFDVKD.